Listed below are T cell receptor beta chains from one sample, sequenced in a study of blood T cell repertoires in COVID-19. Only in-frame clones appear in the TCRdb table, and some are missing; sequencing was by immunoSEQ multiplex PCR. The repertoire holds around 68,000 clones, with approximately 93% as singletons. The sequenced sample consisted of peripheral blood. These receptors were obtained from a man aged 70 or older with active COVID-19. CDR3s leave out the opening cysteine and the closing phenylalanine or tryptophan.

v_call,cdr3_length,cdr3_aa
TRBV10-3,8,AIGGETQY
TRBV27,14,ASRRTGVPGGNIQY
TRBV9,10,ASSGEESGYT
TRBV6-5,13,ASSMDRTVNEKLF
TRBV9,13,ASSPGTGGNSPLH
TRBV10-3,13,AISDVGVKPGELF
TRBV5-1,14,ASSGTGGFGTGELF
TRBV27,10,ASSPFNSPLH
TRBV4-1,12,ASSQDRGIGELF
TRBV28,12,ASSPGQGRSPLH
TRBV7-9,15,ASRLGTGYTNTGELF
TRBV6-5,11,ASRTGGPGELF
TRBV5-6,14,ASSLLSRGYAGELF
TRBV19,15,ASEPGQANSRDSPLH
TRBV6-6,12,ASIGQGLVGEQY